The next 4 T cell receptor beta chains were all read from a single sample in a study of T cell repertoires in cytomegalovirus infection. MiXCR, run by TCRdb on the reads, gives a single entry per CDR3 protein. Of around 120,000 distinct CDR3 sequences listed, 20% to 30% were seen once; the top ten hold roughly 35%. These receptors' targets are unknown. Sequencing used PBMCs, sequenced either directly or after in vitro stimulation (not recorded which). These receptors were taken from a human donor in good health (CMV status not recorded). Some clones in this sample may be carry-over from other donors' samples.

In this sample, this clonotype turned up many times. J is TRBJ1-6 and V is TRBV7-2; D is uncertain. V lost 5 bases and J 6 bases, leaving 11 bases between the germline ends. The CDR3 runs 14 residues. Germline values: CDR1 SGHTA, CDR2 FQGNSA. CDR3 in amino acids: CASSPRRFNSPLHF. Here the CDR3 DNA reads TGTGCCAGCAGCCCGAGACGGTTTAATTCACCCCTCCACTTT.

This clonotype has at least ten counts. The chain recombines TRBV4-2 with TRBJ1-3; 8 positions agree with TRBD1. The CDR3 totals 18 residues. The germline V gene encodes CDR1 LGHNA and CDR2 YNFKEQ. Unmatched junction bases numbered 16, after V lost 5 bases and J lost 4 bases. The CDR3 is CASSRWTGFLFSGNTIYF. The CDR3 coding sequence is TGTGCCAGCAGCAGATGGACAGGGTTCCTTTTTTCAGGAAACACCATATATTTT.

V is TRBV12-3 or TRBV12-4 and J is TRBJ2-3; unclear D gene. This CDR3 spans 12 amino acids. V dropped 5 bases and J dropped 4 bases, with 7 bases sitting between them. In DNA, the CDR3 is TGTGCCAGCAGTCCCAGGCCAGATACGCAGTATTTT. Translation gives CASSPRPDTQYF.

This sequence joins TRBV19 and TRBJ1-6; TRBD1 matches at 9 bases. The CDR3 has 16 amino acids. The germline CDR1 and CDR2 sequences are LNHDA and SQIVND (reference sequence). With 4 bases clipped from V and 6 bases from J, the junction kept 7 bases outside the gene matches. CDR3 protein: CASSTRTGASNSPLHF. The CDR3 bases are TGTGCCAGTAGTACCCGGACAGGGGCGAGTAATTCACCCCTCCACTTT.